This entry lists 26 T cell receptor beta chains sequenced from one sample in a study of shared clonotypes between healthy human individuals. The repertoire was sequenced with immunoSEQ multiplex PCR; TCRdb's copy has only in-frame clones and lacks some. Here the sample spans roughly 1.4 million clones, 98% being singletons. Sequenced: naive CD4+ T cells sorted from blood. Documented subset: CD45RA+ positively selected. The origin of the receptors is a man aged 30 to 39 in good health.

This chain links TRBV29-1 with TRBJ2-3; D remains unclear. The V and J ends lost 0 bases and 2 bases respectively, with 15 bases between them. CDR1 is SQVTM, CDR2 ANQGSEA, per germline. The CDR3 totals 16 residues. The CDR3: CSVEDPHLSNTDTQYF. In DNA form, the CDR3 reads TGCAGCGTTGAAGATCCCCACCTCTCTAACACAGATACGCAGTATTTT.

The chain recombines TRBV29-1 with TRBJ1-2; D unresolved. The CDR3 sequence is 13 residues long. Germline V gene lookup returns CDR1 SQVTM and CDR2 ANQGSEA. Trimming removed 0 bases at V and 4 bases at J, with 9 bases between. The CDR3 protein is CSVEDIRFYGYTF. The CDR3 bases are TGCAGCGTTGAAGATATCAGATTCTATGGCTACACCTTC.

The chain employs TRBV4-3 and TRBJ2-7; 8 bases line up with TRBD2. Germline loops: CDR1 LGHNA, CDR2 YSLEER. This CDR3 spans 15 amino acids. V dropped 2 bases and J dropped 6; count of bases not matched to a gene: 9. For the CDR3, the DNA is TGCGCCAGCAGCCAAAGTCTTACCCGGGGGGGCGAGCAGTACTTC. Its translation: CASSQSLTRGGEQYF.

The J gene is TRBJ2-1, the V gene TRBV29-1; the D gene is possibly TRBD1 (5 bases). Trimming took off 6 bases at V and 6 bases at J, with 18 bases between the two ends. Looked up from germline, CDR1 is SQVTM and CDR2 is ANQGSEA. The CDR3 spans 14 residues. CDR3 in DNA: TGCAGCGTGAAACAGGAGTTGATATTCAATGAGCAGTTCTTC. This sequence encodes CSVKQELIFNEQFF.

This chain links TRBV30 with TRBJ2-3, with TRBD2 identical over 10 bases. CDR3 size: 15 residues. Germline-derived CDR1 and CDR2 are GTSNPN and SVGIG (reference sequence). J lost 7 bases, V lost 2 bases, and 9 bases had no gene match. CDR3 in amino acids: CAWSSSSGSYNTQYF. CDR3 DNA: TGTGCCTGGAGTTCGTCTAGCGGGAGTTATAATACGCAGTATTTT.

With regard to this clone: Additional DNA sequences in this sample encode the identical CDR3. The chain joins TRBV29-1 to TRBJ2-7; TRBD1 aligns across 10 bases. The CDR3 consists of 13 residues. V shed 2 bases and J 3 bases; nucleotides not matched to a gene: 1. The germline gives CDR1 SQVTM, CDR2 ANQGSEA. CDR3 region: CSVERDRGYEQYF. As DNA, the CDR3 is TGCAGCGTTGAACGGGACAGGGGCTACGAGCAGTACTTC.

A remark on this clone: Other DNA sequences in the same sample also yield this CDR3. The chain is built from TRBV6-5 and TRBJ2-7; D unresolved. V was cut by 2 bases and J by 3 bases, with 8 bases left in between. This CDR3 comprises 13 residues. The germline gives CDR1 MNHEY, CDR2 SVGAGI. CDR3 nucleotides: TGTGCCAGCAGTTACAGTACACGCTACGAGCAGTACTTC. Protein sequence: CASSYSTRYEQYF.

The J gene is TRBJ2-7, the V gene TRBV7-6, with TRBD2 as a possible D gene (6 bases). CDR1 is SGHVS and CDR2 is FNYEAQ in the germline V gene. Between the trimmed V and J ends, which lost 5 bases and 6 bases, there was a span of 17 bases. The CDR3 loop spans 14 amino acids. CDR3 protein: CASSLAGSGVEQYF. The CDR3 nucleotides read TGTGCCAGCAGCCTTGCGGGGTCGGGGGTCGAGCAGTACTTC. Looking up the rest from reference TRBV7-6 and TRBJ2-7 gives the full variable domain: GAGVSQSPRYKVTKRGQDVALRCDPISGHVSLYWYRQALGQGPEFLTYFNYEAQQDKSGLPNDRFSAERPEGSISTLTIQRTEQRDSAMYRCASSLAGSGVEQYFGPGTRLTVT.

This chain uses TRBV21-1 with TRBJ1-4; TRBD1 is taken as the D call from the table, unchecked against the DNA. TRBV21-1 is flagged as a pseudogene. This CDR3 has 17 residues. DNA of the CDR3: TGTGCCAGCAGCAAAGGACAGGGGAAGAGGACTAATGAAAAACTGTTTTTT. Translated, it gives CASSKGQGKRTNEKLFF.

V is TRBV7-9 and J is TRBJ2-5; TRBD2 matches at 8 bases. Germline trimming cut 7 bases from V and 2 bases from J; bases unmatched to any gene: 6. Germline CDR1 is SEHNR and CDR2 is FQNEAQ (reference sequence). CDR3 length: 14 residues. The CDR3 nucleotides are TGTGCCAGCATCAGACTAGCGCGTCAAGAGACCCAGTACTTC. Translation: CASIRLARQETQYF.

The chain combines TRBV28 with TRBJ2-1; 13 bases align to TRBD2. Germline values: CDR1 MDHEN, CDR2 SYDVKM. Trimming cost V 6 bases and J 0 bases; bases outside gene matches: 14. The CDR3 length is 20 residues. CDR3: CASRMASGLAGPNSYNEQFF. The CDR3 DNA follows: TGTGCCAGCAGGATGGCATCGGGACTAGCGGGGCCGAACTCCTACAATGAGCAGTTCTTC.

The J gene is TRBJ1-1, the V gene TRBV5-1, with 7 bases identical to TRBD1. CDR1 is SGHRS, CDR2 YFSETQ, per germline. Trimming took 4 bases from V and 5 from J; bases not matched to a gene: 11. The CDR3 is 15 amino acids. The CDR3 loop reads CASSLNSRGRTEAFF. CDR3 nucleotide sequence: TGCGCCAGCAGCCTCAATAGTAGGGGGCGGACTGAAGCTTTCTTT. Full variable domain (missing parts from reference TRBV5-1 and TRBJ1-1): KAGVTQTPRYLIKTRGQQVTLSCSPISGHRSVSWYQQTPGQGLQFLFEYFSETQRNKGNFPGRFSGRQFSNSRSEMNVSTLELGDSALYLCASSLNSRGRTEAFFGQGTRLTVV.

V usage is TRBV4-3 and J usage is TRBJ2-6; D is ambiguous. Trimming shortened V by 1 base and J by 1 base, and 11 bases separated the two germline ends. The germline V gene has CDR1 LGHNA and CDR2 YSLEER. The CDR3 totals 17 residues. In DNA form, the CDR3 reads TGCGCCAGCAGCCAAGGGCAAGTGGGGTCTGGGGCCAACGTCCTGACTTTC. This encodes CASSQGQVGSGANVLTF.

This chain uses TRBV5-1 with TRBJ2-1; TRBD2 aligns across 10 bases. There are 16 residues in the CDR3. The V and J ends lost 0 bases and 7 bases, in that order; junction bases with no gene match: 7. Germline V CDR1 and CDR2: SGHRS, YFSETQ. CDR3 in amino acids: CASSLALAGEDNEQFF. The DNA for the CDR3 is TGCGCCAGCAGCTTGGCCCTAGCGGGAGAGGATAATGAGCAGTTCTTC.

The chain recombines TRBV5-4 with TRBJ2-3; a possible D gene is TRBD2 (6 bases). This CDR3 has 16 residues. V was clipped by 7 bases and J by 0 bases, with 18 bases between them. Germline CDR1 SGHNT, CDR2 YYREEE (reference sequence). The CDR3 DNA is TGTGCCAGCGGAGGGTCGACAGTTACTAGCACAGATACGCAGTATTTT. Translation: CASGGSTVTSTDTQYF. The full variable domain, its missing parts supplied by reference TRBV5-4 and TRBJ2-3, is ETGVTQSPTHLIKTRGQQVTLRCSSQSGHNTVSWYQQALGQGPQFIFQYYREEENGRGNFPPRFSGLQFPNYSSELNVNALELDDSALYLCASGGSTVTSTDTQYFGPGTRLTVL.

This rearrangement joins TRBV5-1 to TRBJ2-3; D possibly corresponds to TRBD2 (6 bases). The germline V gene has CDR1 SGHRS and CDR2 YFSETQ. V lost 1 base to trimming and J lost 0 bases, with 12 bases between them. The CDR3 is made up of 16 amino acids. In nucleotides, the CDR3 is TGCGCCAGCAGCTTGACGGGAGTGCCTAGCACAGATACGCAGTATTTT. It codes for CASSLTGVPSTDTQYF.

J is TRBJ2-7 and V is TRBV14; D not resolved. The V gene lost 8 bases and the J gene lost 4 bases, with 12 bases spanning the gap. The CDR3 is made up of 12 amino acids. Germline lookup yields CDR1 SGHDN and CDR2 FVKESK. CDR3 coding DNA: TGTGCCAGCGGTATAGGGAATTACGAGCAGTACTTC. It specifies CASGIGNYEQYF.

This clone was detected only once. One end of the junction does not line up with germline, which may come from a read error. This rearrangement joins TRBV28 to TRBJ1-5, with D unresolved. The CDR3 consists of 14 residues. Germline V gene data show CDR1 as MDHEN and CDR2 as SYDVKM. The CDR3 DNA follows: TGTGCCAGCAGTTTACCGCTAGGGAATCGGCCCCAGCATTTT. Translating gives CASSLPLGNRPQHF.

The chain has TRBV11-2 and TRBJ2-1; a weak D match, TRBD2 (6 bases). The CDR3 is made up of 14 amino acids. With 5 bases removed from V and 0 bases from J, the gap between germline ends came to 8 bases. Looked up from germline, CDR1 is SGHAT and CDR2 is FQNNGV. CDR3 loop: CASSEGGSYNEQFF. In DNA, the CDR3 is TGTGCCAGCAGCGAGGGAGGCTCCTACAATGAGCAGTTCTTC.

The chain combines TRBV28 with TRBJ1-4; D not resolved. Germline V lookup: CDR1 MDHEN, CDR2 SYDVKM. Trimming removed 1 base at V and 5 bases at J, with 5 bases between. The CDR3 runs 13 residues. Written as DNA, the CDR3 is TGTGCCAGCAGTTTATCTCGGAATGAAAAACTGTTTTTT. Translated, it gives CASSLSRNEKLFF. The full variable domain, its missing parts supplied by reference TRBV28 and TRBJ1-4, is DVKVTQSSRYLVKRTGEKVFLECVQDMDHENMFWYRQDPGLGLRLIYFSYDVKMKEKGDIPEGYSVSREKKERFSLILESASTNQTSMYLCASSLSRNEKLFFGSGTQLSVL.

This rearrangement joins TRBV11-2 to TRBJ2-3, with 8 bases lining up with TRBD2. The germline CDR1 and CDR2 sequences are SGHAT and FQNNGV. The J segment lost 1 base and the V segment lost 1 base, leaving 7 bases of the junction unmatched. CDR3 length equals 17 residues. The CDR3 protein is CASSLVPLAGRTDTQYF. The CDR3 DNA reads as TGTGCCAGCAGCTTAGTCCCCCTAGCGGGTCGCACAGATACGCAGTATTTT.

This CDR3 is CAIRQGPGVNYGYTF. DNA of the CDR3: TGTGCCATCAGACAGGGGCCGGGGGTTAACTATGGCTACACCTTC. The chain combines TRBV10-3 with TRBJ1-2, with 7 positions matching TRBD1. The ends lost 6 bases at V and 1 base at J; junction bases unmatched: 8. CDR3 length: 15 amino acids. Germline CDR1 is ENHRY and CDR2 is SYGVKD.

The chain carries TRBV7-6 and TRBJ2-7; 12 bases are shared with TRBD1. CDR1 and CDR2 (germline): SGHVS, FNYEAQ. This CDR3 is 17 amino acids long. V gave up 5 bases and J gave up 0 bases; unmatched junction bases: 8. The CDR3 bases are TGTGCCAGCAGCGGATCACCGGGACAGGGGGCCTCCTACGAGCAGTACTTC. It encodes CASSGSPGQGASYEQYF. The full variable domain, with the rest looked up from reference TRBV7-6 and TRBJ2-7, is GAGVSQSPRYKVTKRGQDVALRCDPISGHVSLYWYRQALGQGPEFLTYFNYEAQQDKSGLPNDRFSAERPEGSISTLTIQRTEQRDSAMYRCASSGSPGQGASYEQYFGPGTRLTVT.

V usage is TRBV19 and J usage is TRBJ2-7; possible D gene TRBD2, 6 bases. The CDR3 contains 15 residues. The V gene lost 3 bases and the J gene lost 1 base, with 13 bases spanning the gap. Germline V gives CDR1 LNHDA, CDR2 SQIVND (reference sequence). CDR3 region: CASSIGGTKSYEQYF. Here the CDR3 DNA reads TGTGCCAGTAGTATTGGAGGGACGAAATCCTACGAGCAGTACTTC.

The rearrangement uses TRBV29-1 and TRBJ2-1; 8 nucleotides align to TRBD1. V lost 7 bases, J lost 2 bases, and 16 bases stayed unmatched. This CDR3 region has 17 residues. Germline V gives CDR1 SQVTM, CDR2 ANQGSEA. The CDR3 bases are TGCAGCGCCCTCCCACCCCTCGGACAGGGAACCTACAATGAGCAGTTCTTC. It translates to CSALPPLGQGTYNEQFF.

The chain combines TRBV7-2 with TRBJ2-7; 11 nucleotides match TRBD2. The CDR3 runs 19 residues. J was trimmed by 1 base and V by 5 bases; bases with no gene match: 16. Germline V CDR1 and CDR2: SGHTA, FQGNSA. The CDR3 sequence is CASSHRLAGRRSASYEQYF. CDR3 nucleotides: TGTGCCAGCAGCCACAGACTAGCGGGGAGAAGAAGTGCGTCCTACGAGCAGTACTTC.